These T cell receptor beta chains were read from a single sample in a study of identical twins. One entry per CDR3 protein, called by TCRdb with MiXCR from the 5' RACE reads. The table shows approximately 590,000 distinct CDR3 sequences, with just under 10% occurring only once. These data were also filed under a second study, of yellow fever vaccine responses in identical twins.

Material for sequencing was PBMCs. These receptors all come from a woman younger than 30 in good health. Each CDR3 is given with its conserved first and last residue. The D gene is left open where the match is weak. Clone size is given for some rows only: seen once, a few or many times, or a class if the clone is expanded.

.,TRBJ2-7,TRBV6-1,TRBD1,CASSERTGWDEQYF,TGTGCCAGCAGTGAACGGACAGGGTGGGACGAGCAGTACTTC
few,TRBJ2-5,TRBV12-3/TRBV12-4,.,CASSPREPGQVATQYF,TGTGCCAGCAGCCCCAGGGAGCCCGGGCAAGTTGCGACCCAGTACTTC
few,TRBJ2-1,TRBV19,.,CASSILPGSSYNEQFF,TGTGCCAGTAGTATCTTACCCGGTAGCTCCTACAATGAGCAGTTCTTC
many,TRBJ1-3,TRBV5-1,TRBD1,CASSSGQGSGNTIYF,TGCGCCAGCAGCTCGGGACAGGGCTCTGGAAACACCATATATTTT
.,TRBJ2-7,TRBV7-2,TRBD1,CASSLGLTGQGAYEQYF,TGTGCCAGCAGCTTGGGACTTACGGGACAGGGGGCCTACGAGCAGTACTTC
many,TRBJ2-1,TRBV4-3,TRBD2,CASSARLAGGHEQFF,TGCGCCAGCAGCGCCCGACTAGCGGGAGGGCATGAGCAGTTCTTC
many,TRBJ2-5,TRBV4-3,TRBD2,CASSLGTSAYQETQYF,TGCGCCAGCAGCCTCGGGACTAGCGCCTACCAAGAGACCCAGTACTTC
many,TRBJ2-1,TRBV7-3,.,CASSFTSSDEQFF,TGTGCCAGCAGCTTCACTAGTTCGGATGAGCAGTTCTTC
.,TRBJ2-3,TRBV5-1,.,CASSLGTPGVDTQYF,TGCGCCAGCAGCTTGGGGACCCCTGGCGTAGATACGCAGTATTTT
many,TRBJ1-1,TRBV3-1,.,CASSQSTGLTEAFF,TGTGCCAGCAGCCAGTCAACAGGGTTGACTGAAGCTTTCTTT
many,TRBJ2-5,TRBV10-3,TRBD1,CAINRDRGQETQYF,TGTGCCATCAATCGGGACAGGGGGCAAGAGACCCAGTACTTC
few,TRBJ2-3,TRBV20-1,.,CSARDQGSSMDTQYF,TGCAGTGCTAGAGATCAGGGCTCTAGCATGGATACGCAGTATTTT
few,TRBJ1-2,TRBV4-1,TRBD1,CASSHGQGGDYGYTF,TGCGCCAGCAGCCACGGACAGGGCGGCGACTATGGCTACACCTTC
.,TRBJ2-5,TRBV10-3,TRBD1,CAINDPTGLEETQYF,TGTGCCATCAATGACCCGACAGGGTTAGAGGAGACCCAGTACTTC
few,TRBJ2-3,TRBV2,TRBD1,CASSAIGQGRTDTQYF,TGTGCCAGCAGTGCCATCGGACAGGGTCGGACAGATACGCAGTATTTT
few,TRBJ2-1,TRBV28,.,CASSFKRLFNEQFF,TGTGCCAGCAGCTTCAAGCGTCTGTTTAATGAGCAGTTCTTC
many,TRBJ1-3,TRBV5-1,.,CASRTRGAGNTIYF,TGCGCCAGCAGGACACGGGGGGCTGGAAACACCATATATTTT
few,TRBJ2-2,TRBV30,.,CACPYREGDTGELFF,TGTGCCTGTCCCTACAGGGAAGGGGACACCGGGGAGCTGTTTTTT
few,TRBJ2-7,TRBV12-3/TRBV12-4,.,CASTPEGAAYEQYF,TGTGCCAGCACCCCTGAGGGAGCGGCATACGAGCAGTACTTC
few,TRBJ2-5,TRBV29-1,.,CSVQERGAIWETQYF,TGCAGCGTACAAGAAAGGGGGGCCATTTGGGAGACCCAGTACTTC
few,TRBJ1-6,TRBV29-1,.,CSVGGQGDNSPLHF,TGCAGCGTTGGTGGTCAGGGAGATAATTCACCCCTCCACTTT
.,TRBJ2-2,TRBV7-9,.,CASSLLPGGELFF,TGTGCCAGCAGCTTACTCCCCGGCGGGGAGCTGTTTTTT
.,TRBJ2-5,TRBV2,.,CASRARGAAETQYF,TGTGCCAGCAGAGCCAGGGGGGCGGCGGAGACCCAGTACTTC
.,TRBJ2-7,TRBV6-6,.,CASRWTQDYEQYF,TGTGCCAGCAGATGGACACAGGACTACGAGCAGTACTTC
few,TRBJ2-7,TRBV29-1,.,CSVGEPYEQYF,TGCAGCGTTGGGGAACCCTACGAGCAGTACTTC
few,TRBJ2-7,TRBV20-1,.,CSASITGVWEQYF,TGCAGTGCTAGTATTACGGGGGTATGGGAGCAGTACTTC
.,TRBJ2-1,TRBV12-3/TRBV12-4,TRBD2,CASSLVLQRGAGNEQFF,TGTGCCAGCAGTTTAGTTTTACAGCGGGGGGCTGGGAATGAGCAGTTCTTC
few,TRBJ2-1,TRBV20-1,.,CSARAPQFF,TGCAGTGCTAGAGCCCCCCAGTTCTTC
few,TRBJ2-3,TRBV20-1,.,CSARGRSGITDTQYF,TGCAGTGCTAGAGGGCGGTCTGGAATCACAGATACGCAGTATTTT
few,TRBJ1-6,TRBV6-1,TRBD1,CASSEGTAVSSPLHF,TGTGCCAGCAGTGAGGGGACAGCCGTTAGTTCACCCCTCCACTTT
.,TRBJ2-1,TRBV12-3/TRBV12-4,.,CASSLEPIYNEQFF,TGTGCCAGCAGTTTAGAGCCAATCTACAATGAGCAGTTCTTC
many,TRBJ1-6,TRBV12-3/TRBV12-4,.,CASSFGGKGSPLHF,TGTGCCAGCAGTTTTGGAGGGAAGGGCTCACCCCTCCACTTT
.,TRBJ2-7,TRBV12-3/TRBV12-4,.,CASSSGEESYEQYF,TGTGCCAGCAGCTCAGGGGAGGAGTCCTACGAGCAGTACTTC
.,TRBJ2-1,TRBV7-2,.,CASSFDSTSSYNEQFF,TGTGCCAGCAGCTTCGACAGCACGAGCTCCTACAATGAGCAGTTCTTC
few,TRBJ2-7,TRBV11-2,TRBD1,CASSNDRASSYEQYF,TGTGCCAGCAGCAACGACAGGGCCAGCTCCTACGAGCAGTACTTC
many,TRBJ2-3,TRBV29-1,TRBD1,CSATGGTDTQYF,TGCAGCGCGACAGGGGGGACAGATACGCAGTATTTT
many,TRBJ2-7,TRBV20-1,.,CSARVGADLYEQYF,TGCAGTGCTAGAGTAGGAGCGGATCTCTACGAGCAGTACTTC
.,TRBJ2-7,TRBV7-9,.,CASRPPARDGSYEQYF,TGTGCCAGCAGACCTCCTGCGAGGGACGGAAGCTACGAGCAGTACTTC
.,TRBJ2-5,TRBV11-2,TRBD2,CASSSGTSGGAQETQYF,TGTGCCAGCAGCTCCGGGACTAGCGGGGGGGCCCAAGAGACCCAGTACTTC